This T cell receptor beta chain stems from a study of T cells in tumors after PD-1 blockade. Looking at the study overall: Each patient got pembrolizumab 200 mg every 3 weeks or cemiplimab 350 mg every 2 weeks. Mean per tumor sample: tens of thousands of templates (about 550-100,000), 6,041 unique clonotypes.

Using immunoSEQ multiplex PCR, the repertoire was profiled, and TCRdb retains in-frame clones only, with some absent. The table shows several thousand clones, with roughly three fifths occurring only once. Findings and limits, study-wide: Blood contained approximately 41% of the tumor's TCR clonotypes.

Template: tumor biopsy or peripheral blood genomic DNA, about 616-6,500 ng per sample. A note on this clone: Antigen specificity is unknown. The sample holds other DNA sequences that translate to the same CDR3.

CDR1 is MGHRA, CDR2 YSYEKL, per germline. V lost 3 bases and J lost 5, with 7 bases in between. This CDR3 is built from 12 residues. V gene TRBV4-1 combines with J gene TRBJ1-1; unclear D gene. The origin of this receptor is a human donor with basal cell carcinoma. The material sequenced was tumor tissue, taken after anti-PD-1 treatment. Here the CDR3 reads CASSHPGTEAFF. The DNA of the CDR3 is TGCGCCAGCAGCCACCCCGGGACTGAAGCTTTCTTT.